This T cell receptor beta chain was retrieved from a study of breast tumors, draining lymph nodes, adjacent tissues. Study-level points and caveats: Tumor T cell lymph node origin was a supported hypothesis, not proven.

TCRdb recomputed calls from the multiplex PCR reads with MiXCR, one row per CDR3 protein. The sample contains about 25,000 distinct CDR3 sequences, less than 25% of which appear only once. On this clonotype: Its antigen remains unidentified.

V shed 5 bases and J 4 bases; nucleotides not matched to a gene: 13. Looked up from germline, CDR1 is SGHVS and CDR2 is FNYEAQ. This CDR3 contains 18 residues. Sequences were obtained from breast tumor tissue. The V and J genes are TRBV7-6 and TRBJ2-5, with TRBD2 matching over 13 bases. The receptor was derived from a female donor with breast cancer. Some clones in this sample may be carry-over from other donors' samples. The CDR3 bases are TGTGCCAGCAGCCCCACCCAGGCCAGACTAGCGGGAGGAGAGACCCAGTACTTC. The encoded protein is CASSPTQARLAGGETQYF.